The 23 T cell receptor beta chains below come from one sample, sequenced in a study of T cells in tumors after PD-1 blockade. Sequencing used immunoSEQ multiplex PCR; TCRdb keeps in-frame clones, though not all of them. Of about 60,000 clones in the sample, around 72% were seen once. Sequencing was performed on PBMCs, taken after anti-PD-1 treatment. Receptors originate from a human donor with basal cell carcinoma.

The chain uses TRBV12-3 or TRBV12-4 and TRBJ1-5; a possible D gene is TRBD1 (5 bases). This CDR3 spans 12 amino acids. V was clipped by 5 bases and J by 7 bases, with 9 bases between them. CDR3 region: CASSRQRQPQHF. CDR3 in DNA: TGTGCCAGCAGTAGACAGCGCCAGCCCCAGCATTTT.

The CDR3 region is CASSLAGQGLRENEQFF. CDR3 coding DNA: TGTGCCAGCAGCTTGGCCGGACAGGGGTTGAGAGAGAATGAGCAGTTCTTC. The V and J genes are TRBV5-5 and TRBJ2-1; 9 positions agree with TRBD1. The germline CDR1 and CDR2 sequences are SGHKS and YYEKEE (reference sequence). J was trimmed by 7 bases and V by 0 bases; bases with no gene match: 11. The CDR3 contains 17 residues.

This clone occurred a few times. J is TRBJ1-2 and V is TRBV6-5; possible D gene TRBD1, 6 bases. Trimming removed 0 bases from V and 7 bases from J, with 6 bases in between. Germline loops: CDR1 MNHEY, CDR2 SVGAGI. CDR3 size: 12 residues. The CDR3 spells CASSYSTGGYTF. The CDR3 DNA follows: TGTGCCAGCAGTTACTCGACAGGTGGCTACACCTTC.

V and J are TRBV5-6 and TRBJ1-1; D ambiguous. Trimming shortened V by 0 bases and J by 10 bases, and 13 bases separated the two germline ends. Germline CDR1 is SGHDT and CDR2 is YYEEEE. The CDR3 length is 13 residues. For the CDR3, the DNA is TGTGCCAGCAGCTTGGCCAGGAGGGAAGGAGCTTTCTTT. It encodes CASSLARREGAFF. Full variable domain (outside the CDR3, taken from reference TRBV5-6 and TRBJ1-1): DAGVTQSPTHLIKTRGQQVTLRCSPKSGHDTVSWYQQALGQGPQFIFQYYEEEERQRGNFPDRFSGHQFPNYSSELNVNALLLGDSALYLCASSLARREGAFFGQGTRLTVV.

The chain combines TRBV6-5 with TRBJ1-2; 9 bases agree with TRBD1. The CDR3 contains 14 residues. Germline V gene data show CDR1 as MNHEY and CDR2 as SVGAGI. Trimming at V came to 6 bases and at J to 8 bases, leaving 10 bases not matched to a gene. The CDR3: CASRDTGGAQGYTF. DNA for the CDR3: TGTGCCAGCAGAGACACAGGGGGCGCTCAGGGCTACACCTTC.

This clone was recorded a few times. The genes are TRBV4-1 and TRBJ2-2; TRBD1 agrees at 9 bases. The V gene end was trimmed by 5 bases and the J gene end by 8 bases; junction bases not matched to a gene: 18. This CDR3 region has 18 residues. The germline V gene encodes CDR1 MGHRA and CDR2 YSYEKL. The CDR3 DNA follows: TGCGCCAGCAGCTTTTACCCTTCCGGGACAGGGAGGGGAGGGGAGCTGTTTTTT. It codes for CASSFYPSGTGRGGELFF.

The chain employs TRBV24-1 and TRBJ2-1, with D possibly being TRBD2 (6 bases). The germline V gene encodes CDR1 KGHDR and CDR2 SFDVKD. The V gene lost 5 bases and the J gene lost 0 bases, with 7 bases spanning the gap. The CDR3 is made up of 14 amino acids. CDR3 amino acids: CATSAGSSYNEQFF. The DNA of the CDR3 is TGTGCCACCAGTGCCGGGAGCTCCTACAATGAGCAGTTCTTC.

The chain links TRBV5-1 to TRBJ2-7, with a weak D call TRBD1 (6 bases). The ends were cut back, 3 bases at V and 6 bases at J, with 19 bases in the middle. The CDR3 totals 15 residues. The germline V gene has CDR1 SGHRS and CDR2 YFSETQ. The CDR3 nucleotides read TGCGCCAGCAGCTACTCCGGGACAAATGAAGGCGAGCAGTACTTC. Amino acid sequence: CASSYSGTNEGEQYF.

This clone was observed a handful of times. The CDR3 protein is CASSWDRGEMEAFF. The DNA for the CDR3 is TGTGCCAGTAGTTGGGACAGGGGCGAAATGGAAGCTTTCTTT. The V and J genes are TRBV19 and TRBJ1-1; 10 nucleotides agree with TRBD1. In germline, CDR1 is LNHDA, CDR2 SQIVND (reference sequence). V lost 5 bases, J lost 8 bases, and 8 bases stayed unmatched. The CDR3 is 14 amino acids.

This rearrangement joins TRBV5-1 to TRBJ1-2, with TRBD1 as a possible D gene (5 bases). Germline assignment: CDR1 SGHRS and CDR2 YFSETQ. Trimming took off 6 bases at V and 5 bases at J, with 17 bases between the two ends. This CDR3 spans 14 amino acids. CDR3 sequence reads: CASTTTDTSYGYTF. The CDR3 coding sequence is TGCGCCAGCACCACGACAGATACAAGTTATGGCTACACCTTC.

V gene TRBV27 combines with J gene TRBJ2-7; D might be TRBD2 (7 bases). Trimming removed 0 bases at V and 3 bases at J, with 15 bases between. This CDR3 has 16 residues. Germline CDR1 and CDR2: MNHEY and SMNVEV (reference sequence). CDR3 amino acids: CASSLSLGRGGYEQYF. The CDR3 bases are TGTGCCAGCAGTTTATCGTTAGGTAGGGGGGGCTACGAGCAGTACTTC.

This chain connects TRBV7-9 to TRBJ2-7, with D uncertain. Germline-derived CDR1 and CDR2 are SEHNR and FQNEAQ (reference sequence). The CDR3 is made up of 13 amino acids. V dropped 2 bases and J dropped 3 bases, with 8 bases sitting between them. Written as DNA, the CDR3 is TGTGCCAGCAGCTTACCTGGAGACTACGAGCAGTACTTC. Its translation: CASSLPGDYEQYF.

V gene TRBV5-1 combines with J gene TRBJ1-1, with 9 bases aligning to TRBD1. There are 16 residues in the CDR3. Losses at the gene ends were 1 base for V and 3 bases for J; bases not matched to a gene: 7. Germline lookup yields CDR1 SGHRS and CDR2 YFSETQ. The CDR3 protein is CASSLNRGRADTEAFF. In nucleotides, the CDR3 is TGCGCCAGCAGCTTGAACAGGGGGCGTGCGGACACTGAAGCTTTCTTT. Full variable domain (rest looked up from reference TRBV5-1 and TRBJ1-1): KAGVTQTPRYLIKTRGQQVTLSCSPISGHRSVSWYQQTPGQGLQFLFEYFSETQRNKGNFPGRFSGRQFSNSRSEMNVSTLELGDSALYLCASSLNRGRADTEAFFGQGTRLTVV.

This clone was observed a few times. The V call is TRBV5-1, the J call TRBJ2-7; no reliable D call. The CDR3 extends over 16 amino acids. V shed 0 bases and J shed 0 bases, with 13 bases lying between them. CDR1 is SGHRS and CDR2 is YFSETQ in the germline V gene. The CDR3: CASSLVAAPSSYEQYF. The CDR3 DNA reads TGCGCCAGCAGCTTGGTGGCAGCCCCGAGCTCCTACGAGCAGTACTTC.

The J gene is TRBJ1-1, the V gene TRBV6-2 or TRBV6-3; D perhaps matches TRBD1 (6 bases). Germline CDR1 and CDR2: MNHEY and SVGEGT. This CDR3 has 12 amino acids. The V end was cut by 5 bases, the J end by 8 bases, with 12 bases between. The DNA of the CDR3 is TGTGCCAGCAGTAAACAGGGAAGAGAAGCTTTCTTT. Translating it yields CASSKQGREAFF.

This rearrangement joins TRBV7-6 to TRBJ1-2; D may be TRBD1 (6 bases). The V gene's germline CDR1 is SGHVS and CDR2 FNYEAQ. The CDR3 loop spans 13 amino acids. The V end lost 4 bases, the J end lost 8 bases, and 14 bases lay between the germline ends. DNA of the CDR3: TGTGCCAGCAGCTCAAGACAGGCTGGCGGCTACACCTTC. It yields the protein CASSSRQAGGYTF.

The genes are TRBV27 and TRBJ2-4; D not certain. V was shortened by 4 bases and J by 8 bases, with 21 bases between the two germline ends. The CDR3 has 16 amino acids. CDR1 and CDR2 from the germline V gene are MNHEY and SMNVEV (reference sequence). Here the CDR3 DNA reads TGTGCCAGCAGTTCATCCGCAAGTCAGGTGGTAGACATTCAGTACTTC. This gives the protein CASSSSASQVVDIQYF.

The chain combines TRBV27 with TRBJ2-7, with D perhaps matching TRBD1 (5 bases). From germline, CDR1 is MNHEY and CDR2 SMNVEV (reference sequence). This CDR3 comprises 14 residues. V lost 3 bases and J 4 bases, leaving 13 bases between the germline ends. The CDR3 protein is CASSFFREHYEQYF. The CDR3 coding sequence is TGTGCCAGCAGTTTTTTCAGGGAACATTACGAGCAGTACTTC.

V gene TRBV15 combines with J gene TRBJ1-1; the match to TRBD1 covers 8 bases. Germline V lookup: CDR1 LNHNV, CDR2 YYDKDF (reference sequence). CDR3 length: 12 residues. The ends lost 3 bases at V and 10 bases at J; junction bases unmatched: 4. In DNA, the CDR3 is TGTGCCACCAGCAGCGACAGGGGAGTAGCTTTCTTT. Translated, it gives CATSSDRGVAFF.

This sequence joins TRBV5-1 and TRBJ1-6; D is unresolved. V lost 1 base and J lost 9, with 8 bases in between. The CDR3 has 13 amino acids. Germline V gives CDR1 SGHRS, CDR2 YFSETQ. CDR3 sequence: CASSLTEASPLHF. The CDR3 DNA sequence: TGCGCCAGCAGCTTGACCGAGGCTTCACCCCTCCACTTT.

This chain joins TRBV2 and TRBJ1-1; D is perhaps TRBD1 (5 bases). V lost 8 bases to trimming and J lost 9 bases, with 19 bases between them. Per germline, CDR1 SNHLY and CDR2 FYNNEI. There are 13 residues in the CDR3. For the CDR3, the DNA is TGTGCCAGCGCTAATGGTCGGGGGGTTCAAGCTTTCTTT. It is translated as CASANGRGVQAFF.

This chain connects TRBV7-6 to TRBJ1-6, with TRBD1 matching 7 bases. The CDR3 is made up of 13 amino acids. V lost 5 bases, J lost 9 bases, and 4 bases stayed unmatched. Germline CDR1 SGHVS, CDR2 FNYEAQ. CDR3 in amino acids: CASSRDRISPLHF. The CDR3 DNA reads TGTGCCAGCAGCCGGGACAGAATTTCACCCCTCCACTTT.

On this clone itself: Compared with germline, one end of the junction differs, possibly owing to a read error. V usage is TRBV2 and J usage is TRBJ1-1, with 8 bases matching TRBD1. CDR3 size: 14 residues. CDR1 SNHLY and CDR2 FYNNEI come from the germline V gene. The DNA for the CDR3 is TGTGCCAGCAGTGCCAGGGGGCGCGGCACTGAAACTTTCTTT. This sequence encodes CASSARGRGTETFF.